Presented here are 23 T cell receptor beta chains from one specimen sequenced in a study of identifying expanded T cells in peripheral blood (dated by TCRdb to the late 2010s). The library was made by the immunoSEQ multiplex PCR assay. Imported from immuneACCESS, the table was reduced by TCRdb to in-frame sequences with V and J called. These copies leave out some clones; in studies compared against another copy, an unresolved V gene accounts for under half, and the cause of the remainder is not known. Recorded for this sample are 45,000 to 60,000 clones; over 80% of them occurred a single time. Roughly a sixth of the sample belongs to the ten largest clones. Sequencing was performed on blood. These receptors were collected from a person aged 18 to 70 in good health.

CDR3 region: CAITPRAGENTEAFF. The DNA of the CDR3 is TGTGCCATCACCCCGCGGGCAGGAGAGAACACTGAAGCTTTCTTT. The V call is TRBV10-3, the J call TRBJ1-1; D call uncertain. V lost 7 bases and J 1 base, leaving 16 bases between the germline ends. The germline CDR1 and CDR2 sequences are ENHRY and SYGVKD. CDR3 length: 15 amino acids.

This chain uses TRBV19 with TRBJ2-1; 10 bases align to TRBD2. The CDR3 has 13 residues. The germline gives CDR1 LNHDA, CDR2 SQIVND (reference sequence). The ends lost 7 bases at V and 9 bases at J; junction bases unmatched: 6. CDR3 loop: CASKSGGAGEQFF. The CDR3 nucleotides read TGTGCCAGTAAAAGCGGGGGGGCGGGTGAGCAGTTCTTC.

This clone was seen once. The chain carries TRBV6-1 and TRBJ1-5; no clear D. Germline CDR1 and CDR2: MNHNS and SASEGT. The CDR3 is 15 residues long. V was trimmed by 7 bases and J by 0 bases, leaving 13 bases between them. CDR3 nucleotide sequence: TGTGCCAGCACCATCGCACCCAATAGCAATCAGCCCCAGCATTTT. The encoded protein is CASTIAPNSNQPQHF.

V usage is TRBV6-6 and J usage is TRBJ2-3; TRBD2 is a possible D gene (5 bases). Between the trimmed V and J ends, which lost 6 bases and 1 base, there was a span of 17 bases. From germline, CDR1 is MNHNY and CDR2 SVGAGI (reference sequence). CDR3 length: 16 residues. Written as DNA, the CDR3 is TGTGCCAGCAGCCTAGGGCGTAGCGATCGCACAGATACGCAGTATTTT. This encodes CASSLGRSDRTDTQYF.

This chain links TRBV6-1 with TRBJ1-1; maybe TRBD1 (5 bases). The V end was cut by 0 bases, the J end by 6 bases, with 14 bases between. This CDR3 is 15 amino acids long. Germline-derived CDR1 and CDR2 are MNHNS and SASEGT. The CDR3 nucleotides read TGTGCCAGCAGTGAAGCTCGGCCAGGGAGGCCTGAAGCTTTCTTT. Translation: CASSEARPGRPEAFF.

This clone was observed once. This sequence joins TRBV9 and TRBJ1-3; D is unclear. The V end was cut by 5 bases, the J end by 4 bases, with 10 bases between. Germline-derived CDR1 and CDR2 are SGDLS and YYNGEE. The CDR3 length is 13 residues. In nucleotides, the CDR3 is TGTGCCAGCAGTGACGGTCTGGGAAACACCATATATTTT. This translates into CASSDGLGNTIYF.

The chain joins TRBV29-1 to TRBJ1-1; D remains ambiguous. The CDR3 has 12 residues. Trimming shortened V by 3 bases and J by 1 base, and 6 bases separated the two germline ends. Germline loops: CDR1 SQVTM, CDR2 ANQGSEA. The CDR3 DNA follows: TGCAGCGTTGATTGGCGGAACACTGAAGCTTTCTTT. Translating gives CSVDWRNTEAFF.

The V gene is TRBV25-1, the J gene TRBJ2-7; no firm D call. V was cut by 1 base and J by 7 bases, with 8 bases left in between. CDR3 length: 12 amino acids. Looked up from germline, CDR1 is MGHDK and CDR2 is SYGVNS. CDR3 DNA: TGTGCCAGCAGTGAATCCCCCGGGGAGCAGTACTTC. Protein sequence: CASSESPGEQYF.

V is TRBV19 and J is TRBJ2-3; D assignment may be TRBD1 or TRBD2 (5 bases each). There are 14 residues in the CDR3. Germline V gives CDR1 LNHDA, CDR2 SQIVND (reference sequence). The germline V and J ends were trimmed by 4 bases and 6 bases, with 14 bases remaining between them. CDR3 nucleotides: TGTGCCAGTAGTACGGGACCCTCCGCCGATACGCAGTATTTT. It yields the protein CASSTGPSADTQYF.

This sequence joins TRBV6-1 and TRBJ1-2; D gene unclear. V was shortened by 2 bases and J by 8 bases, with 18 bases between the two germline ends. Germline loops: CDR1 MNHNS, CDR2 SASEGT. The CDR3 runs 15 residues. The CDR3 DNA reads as TGTGCCAGCAGTGAAAGGCTCAGCCCATTCGCGGGCTACACCTTC. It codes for CASSERLSPFAGYTF.

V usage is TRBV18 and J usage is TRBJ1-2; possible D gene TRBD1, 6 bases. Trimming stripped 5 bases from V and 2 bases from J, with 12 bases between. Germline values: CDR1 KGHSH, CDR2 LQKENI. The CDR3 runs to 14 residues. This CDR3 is CASSAQGANYGYTF. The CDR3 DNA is TGTGCCAGCTCAGCACAGGGTGCAAACTATGGCTACACCTTC.

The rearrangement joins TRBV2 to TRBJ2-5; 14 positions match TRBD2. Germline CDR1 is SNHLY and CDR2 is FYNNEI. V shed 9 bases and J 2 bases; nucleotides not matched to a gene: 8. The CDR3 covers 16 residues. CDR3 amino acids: CASSGTSGGLQETQYF. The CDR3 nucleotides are TGTGCCAGTTCCGGGACTAGCGGGGGCCTACAAGAGACCCAGTACTTC.

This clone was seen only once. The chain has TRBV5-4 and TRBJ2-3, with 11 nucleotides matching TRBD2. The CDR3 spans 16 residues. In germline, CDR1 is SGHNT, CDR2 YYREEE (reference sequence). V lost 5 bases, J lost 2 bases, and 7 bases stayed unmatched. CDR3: CASSPPSGGPTDTQYF. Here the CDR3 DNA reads TGTGCCAGCAGTCCACCTAGCGGGGGGCCCACAGATACGCAGTATTTT.

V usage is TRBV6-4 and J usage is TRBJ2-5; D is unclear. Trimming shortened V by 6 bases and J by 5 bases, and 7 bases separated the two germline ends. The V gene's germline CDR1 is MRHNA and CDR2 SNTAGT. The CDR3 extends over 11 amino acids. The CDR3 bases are TGTGCCAGCAGGGTTGGGGAGACCCAGTACTTC. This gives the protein CASRVGETQYF.

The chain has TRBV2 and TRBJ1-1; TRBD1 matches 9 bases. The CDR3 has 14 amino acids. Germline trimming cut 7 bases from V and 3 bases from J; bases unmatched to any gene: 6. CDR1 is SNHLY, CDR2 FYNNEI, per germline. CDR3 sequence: CASKWTGADTEAFF. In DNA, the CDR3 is TGTGCCAGCAAATGGACAGGGGCGGACACTGAAGCTTTCTTT.

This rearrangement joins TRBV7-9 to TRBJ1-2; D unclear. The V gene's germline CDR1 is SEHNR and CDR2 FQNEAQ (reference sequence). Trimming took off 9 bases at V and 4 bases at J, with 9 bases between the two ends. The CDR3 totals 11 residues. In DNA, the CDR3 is TGTGCCAGTGGGGAGGGCTATGGCTACACCTTC. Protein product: CASGEGYGYTF.

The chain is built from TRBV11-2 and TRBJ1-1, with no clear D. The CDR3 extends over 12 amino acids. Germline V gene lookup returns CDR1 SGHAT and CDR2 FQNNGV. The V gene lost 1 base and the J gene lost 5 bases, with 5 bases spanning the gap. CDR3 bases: TGTGCCAGCAGCTTAGCAGGTACTGAAGCTTTCTTT. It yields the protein CASSLAGTEAFF. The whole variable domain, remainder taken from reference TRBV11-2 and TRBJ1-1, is EAGVAQSPRYKIIEKRQSVAFWCNPISGHATLYWYQQILGQGPKLLIQFQNNGVVDDSQLPKDRFSAERLKGVDSTLKIQPAKLEDSAVYLCASSLAGTEAFFGQGTRLTVV.

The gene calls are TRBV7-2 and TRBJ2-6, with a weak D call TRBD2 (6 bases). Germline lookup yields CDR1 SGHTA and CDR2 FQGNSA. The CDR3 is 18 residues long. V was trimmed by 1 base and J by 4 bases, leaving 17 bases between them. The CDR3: CASSLDPGTFQGANVLTF. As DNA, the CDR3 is TGTGCCAGCAGCTTAGACCCAGGGACTTTTCAAGGGGCCAACGTCCTGACTTTC. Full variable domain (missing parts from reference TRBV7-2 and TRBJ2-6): GAGVSQSPSNKVTEKGKDVELRCDPISGHTALYWYRQSLGQGLEFLIYFQGNSAPDKSGLPSDRFSAERTGGSVSTLTIQRTQQEDSAVYLCASSLDPGTFQGANVLTFGAGSRLTVL.

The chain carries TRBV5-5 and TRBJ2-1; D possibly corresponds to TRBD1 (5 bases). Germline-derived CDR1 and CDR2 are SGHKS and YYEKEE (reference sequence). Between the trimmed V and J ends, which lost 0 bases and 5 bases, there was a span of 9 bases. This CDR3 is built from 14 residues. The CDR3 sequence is CASSLEDIHNEQFF. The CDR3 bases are TGTGCCAGCAGCTTGGAGGACATACACAATGAGCAGTTCTTC. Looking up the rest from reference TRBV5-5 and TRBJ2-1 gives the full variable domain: DAGVTQSPTHLIKTRGQQVTLRCSPISGHKSVSWYQQVLGQGPQFIFQYYEKEERGRGNFPDRFSARQFPNYSSELNVNALLLGDSALYLCASSLEDIHNEQFFGPGTRLTVL.

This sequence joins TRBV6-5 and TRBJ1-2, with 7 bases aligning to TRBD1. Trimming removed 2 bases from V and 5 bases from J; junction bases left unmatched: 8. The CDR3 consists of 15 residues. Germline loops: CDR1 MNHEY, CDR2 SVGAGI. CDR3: CASSYASGGSYGYTF. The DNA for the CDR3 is TGTGCCAGCAGTTACGCGTCAGGGGGTTCTTATGGCTACACCTTC.

This CDR3 is CASSGGLVDNEQFF. The CDR3 DNA reads TGTGCCAGCAGTGGAGGTCTAGTCGACAATGAGCAGTTCTTC. The V gene is TRBV2, the J gene TRBJ2-1; D remains unclear. This CDR3 is built from 14 residues. Germline assignment: CDR1 SNHLY and CDR2 FYNNEI. V lost 4 bases to trimming and J lost 5 bases, with 12 bases between them. Full variable domain (missing parts from reference TRBV2 and TRBJ2-1): EPEVTQTPSHQVTQMGQEVILRCVPISNHLYFYWYRQILGQKVEFLVSFYNNEISEKSEIFDDQFSVERPDGSNFTLKIRSTKLEDSAMYFCASSGGLVDNEQFFGPGTRLTVL.

CDR3 protein: CASRKNPSGEQYV. CDR3 DNA sequence: TGCGCCAGCAGGAAGAACCCCTCCGGCGAGCAGTACGTC. V is TRBV5-1 and J is TRBJ2-7; D unresolved. The CDR3 spans 13 residues. V was cut by 5 bases and J by 6 bases, with 15 bases left in between. Looked up from germline, CDR1 is SGHRS and CDR2 is YFSETQ.

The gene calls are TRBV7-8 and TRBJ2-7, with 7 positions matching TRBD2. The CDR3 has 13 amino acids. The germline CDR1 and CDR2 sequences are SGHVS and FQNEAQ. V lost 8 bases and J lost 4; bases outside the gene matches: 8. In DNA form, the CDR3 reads TGTGCCAGCGCTCGGGGCGGGAGTTACGAGCAGTACTTC. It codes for CASARGGSYEQYF.